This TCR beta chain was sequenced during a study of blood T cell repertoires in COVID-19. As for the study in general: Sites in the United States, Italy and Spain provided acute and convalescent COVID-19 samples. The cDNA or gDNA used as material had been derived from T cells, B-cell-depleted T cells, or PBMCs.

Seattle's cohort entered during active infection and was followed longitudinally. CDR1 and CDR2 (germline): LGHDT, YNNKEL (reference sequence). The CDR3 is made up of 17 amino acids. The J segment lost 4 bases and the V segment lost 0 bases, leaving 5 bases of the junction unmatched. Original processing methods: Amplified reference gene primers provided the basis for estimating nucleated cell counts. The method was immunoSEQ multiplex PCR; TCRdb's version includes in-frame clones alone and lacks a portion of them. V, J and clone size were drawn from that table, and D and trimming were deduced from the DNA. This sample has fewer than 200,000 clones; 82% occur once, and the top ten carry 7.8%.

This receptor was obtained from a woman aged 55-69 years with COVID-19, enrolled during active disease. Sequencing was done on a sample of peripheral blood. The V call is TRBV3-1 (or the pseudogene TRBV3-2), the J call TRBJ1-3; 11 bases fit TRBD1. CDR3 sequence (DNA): TGTGCCAGCAGCCAAGATCTTTGGACAGGGGGCGGAAACACCATATATTTT. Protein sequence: CASSQDLWTGGGNTIYF.